Each of the 21 T cell receptor beta chains below was sequenced from the same sample in a study of long-term antiretroviral therapy in people with HIV. The immunoSEQ assay was v3.0, run at survey level. Sequencing used immunoSEQ multiplex PCR; TCRdb keeps in-frame clones, though not all of them. The sample lists 13,000 to 15,000 clones; roughly 80% were seen once. The sample in question was unsorted PBMCs, obtained 1.8 years before starting antiretroviral therapy. Every receptor here comes from a woman in her thirties or forties with HIV.

This rearrangement joins TRBV27 to TRBJ2-7, with D hard to call. The CDR3 runs 16 residues. The V and J ends lost 5 bases and 0 bases respectively, with 17 bases between them. In germline, CDR1 is MNHEY, CDR2 SMNVEV (reference sequence). The CDR3 is CASSPRRWGSSYEQYF. CDR3 bases: TGTGCCAGCAGTCCGAGACGTTGGGGTAGCTCCTACGAGCAGTACTTC.

The rearrangement links TRBV2 to TRBJ2-5; 7 nucleotides agree with TRBD1. Germline lookup yields CDR1 SNHLY and CDR2 FYNNEI. The CDR3 has 14 amino acids. Trimming removed 6 bases from V and 0 bases from J; junction bases left unmatched: 4. The CDR3 nucleotides are TGTGCCAGCAGGCTGACAGGGTACCAAGAGACCCAGTACTTC. It translates to CASRLTGYQETQYF.

V and J are TRBV7-9 and TRBJ2-3; 7 positions match TRBD1. CDR3 length: 14 amino acids. V was clipped by 4 bases and J by 2 bases; unmatched bases: 3. Germline V gene sequence: CDR1 SEHNR, CDR2 FQNEAQ (reference sequence). This CDR3 reads CASSSGQDTDTQYF. In DNA, the CDR3 is TGTGCCAGCAGCTCAGGACAGGACACAGATACGCAGTATTTT.

This clone was picked up a small number of times. The V gene is TRBV27, the J gene TRBJ1-4; D unclear. CDR1 is MNHEY, CDR2 SMNVEV, per germline (reference sequence). The V and J ends lost 0 bases and 5 bases respectively, with 10 bases between them. The CDR3 has 15 amino acids. The CDR3 sequence is CASSLSSRRNEKLFF. In DNA form, the CDR3 reads TGTGCCAGCAGTTTATCTTCCAGGCGAAATGAAAAACTGTTTTTT.

The V and J genes are TRBV7-8 and TRBJ2-7; the D gene is possibly TRBD1 (7 bases). The CDR3 covers 14 residues. V lost 5 bases and J 7 bases, leaving 18 bases between the germline ends. Germline CDR1 SGHVS, CDR2 FQNEAQ. CDR3 residues: CASSQDRVGGEQYF. The DNA for the CDR3 is TGTGCCAGCAGCCAAGACAGGGTAGGAGGGGAGCAGTACTTC.

The CDR3 DNA reads as TGTGCCAGCAACTCCGGGACAGTCAATCAGCCCCAGCATTTT. It yields the protein CASNSGTVNQPQHF. The chain links TRBV28 to TRBJ1-5, with 7 bases lining up with TRBD1. The V gene's germline CDR1 is MDHEN and CDR2 SYDVKM. This CDR3 spans 14 amino acids. The J segment lost 3 bases and the V segment lost 7 bases, leaving 6 bases of the junction unmatched.

The J gene is TRBJ2-1, the V gene TRBV7-9; D call uncertain. The length of the CDR3 is 14 residues. Germline V gives CDR1 SEHNR, CDR2 FQNEAQ (reference sequence). Between the trimmed V and J ends, which lost 7 bases and 3 bases, there was a span of 13 bases. The CDR3 nucleotides are TGTGCCAGCACTGAAAAAGCAGGCTACAATGAGCAGTTCTTC. Its protein is CASTEKAGYNEQFF.

The rearrangement joins TRBV2 to TRBJ1-2; D is uncertain. From germline, CDR1 is SNHLY and CDR2 FYNNEI. The V end was cut by 5 bases, the J end by 5 bases, with 15 bases between. CDR3 length equals 14 residues. CDR3 residues: CASSPETDFYGYTF. CDR3 coding DNA: TGTGCCAGCAGTCCTGAGACGGATTTTTATGGCTACACCTTC.

V is TRBV18 and J is TRBJ2-1, with D possibly being TRBD2 (6 bases). V was trimmed by 6 bases and J by 5 bases, leaving 11 bases between them. The germline V gene encodes CDR1 KGHSH and CDR2 LQKENI. This CDR3 is 13 amino acids long. CDR3 amino acids: CASSAGINNEQFF. The CDR3 region has the DNA TGTGCCAGCTCGGCGGGGATAAACAATGAGCAGTTCTTC.

This chain joins TRBV6-1 and TRBJ2-1; D could derive from TRBD1 or TRBD2 (5 bases each). Germline CDR1 is MNHNS and CDR2 is SASEGT. This CDR3 is 14 amino acids long. Trimming pared 7 bases from V and 7 bases from J, leaving 17 bases between. The CDR3 DNA follows: TGTGCCAGCAATGACAGAAGGGGACGAAATGAGCAGTTCTTC. It yields the protein CASNDRRGRNEQFF.

The rearrangement joins TRBV19 to TRBJ2-3, with TRBD2 as a possible D gene (5 bases). CDR3 length: 12 amino acids. Deletions cut 4 bases from V and 6 bases from J, with 8 bases between. CDR1 is LNHDA and CDR2 is SQIVND in the germline V gene (reference sequence). As DNA, the CDR3 is TGTGCCAGTAGTAGGACTTGGGATACGCAGTATTTT. This codes for CASSRTWDTQYF.

This chain uses TRBV5-1 with TRBJ1-2; possible D gene TRBD1, 6 bases. Trimming stripped 0 bases from V and 6 bases from J, with 15 bases between. CDR3 size: 15 residues. The germline V gene encodes CDR1 SGHRS and CDR2 YFSETQ. CDR3 loop: CASSLVSGAANGYTF. The CDR3 bases are TGCGCCAGCAGCTTGGTTTCGGGGGCGGCTAATGGCTACACCTTC.

V usage is TRBV5-8 and J usage is TRBJ1-5, with D perhaps matching TRBD1 (6 bases). Trimming left V 0 bases short and J 2 bases short, with 12 bases between. This CDR3 has 16 amino acids. Germline loops: CDR1 SGHTS, CDR2 YDEGEE. CDR3 sequence reads: CASSLVVGAGNQPQHF. CDR3 DNA: TGTGCCAGCAGCTTGGTTGTGGGGGCAGGCAATCAGCCCCAGCATTTT.

The gene calls are TRBV7-9 and TRBJ2-3; D is unresolved. There are 14 residues in the CDR3. Trimming removed 3 bases from V and 3 bases from J, with 10 bases in between. From germline, CDR1 is SEHNR and CDR2 FQNEAQ (reference sequence). CDR3 in DNA: TGTGCCAGCAGCTTTTCGGCATGGACAGATACGCAGTATTTT. Translating gives CASSFSAWTDTQYF. The whole variable domain, remainder taken from reference TRBV7-9 and TRBJ2-3, is DTGVSQNPRHKITKRGQNVTFRCDPISEHNRLYWYRQTLGQGPEFLTYFQNEAQLEKSRLLSDRFSAERPKGSFSTLEIQRTEQGDSAMYLCASSFSAWTDTQYFGPGTRLTVL.

This clone has a single count. The CDR3 coding sequence is TGTGCCAGCAGTTTAAGGGACAGGGGGTTTGGCTACACCTTC. Protein sequence: CASSLRDRGFGYTF. V and J are TRBV27 and TRBJ1-2; 11 bases line up with TRBD1. V lost 2 bases to trimming and J lost 7 bases; unmatched junction nucleotides: 3. Germline CDR1 is MNHEY and CDR2 is SMNVEV (reference sequence). The length of the CDR3 is 14 residues.

V gene TRBV4-1 combines with J gene TRBJ2-7, with D tentatively TRBD1 (6 bases). The CDR3 totals 14 residues. Trimming took 4 bases from V and 0 from J, leaving 10 bases between them. The germline gives CDR1 MGHRA, CDR2 YSYEKL. The CDR3 sequence is CASSPQGSSYEQYF. DNA of the CDR3: TGCGCCAGCAGCCCTCAGGGGAGCTCCTACGAGCAGTACTTC.

The chain couples TRBV5-4 to TRBJ1-1; 10 bases are a match to TRBD1. Germline trimming cut 4 bases from V and 4 bases from J; bases unmatched to any gene: 4. The CDR3 runs 14 residues. In germline, CDR1 is SGHNT, CDR2 YYREEE (reference sequence). The CDR3 reads CASSRGQGFTEAFF. CDR3 DNA sequence: TGTGCCAGCAGCAGGGGACAGGGGTTCACTGAAGCTTTCTTT.

The V call is TRBV5-6, the J call TRBJ1-1; possible D gene TRBD1, 5 bases. This CDR3 has 12 amino acids. V lost 0 bases and J 7 bases, leaving 7 bases between the germline ends. Germline CDR1 is SGHDT and CDR2 is YYEEEE. For the CDR3, the DNA is TGTGCCAGCAGCTTGGGACAGAATGAAGCTTTCTTT. Translation: CASSLGQNEAFF.

This clone came up a few times. The chain recombines TRBV6-5 with TRBJ2-7; TRBD2 might be the D (6 bases). Germline V gene lookup returns CDR1 MNHEY and CDR2 SVGAGI. The V end was cut by 0 bases, the J end by 2 bases, with 14 bases between. The CDR3 runs 16 residues. Written as DNA, the CDR3 is TGTGCCAGCAGTTACTCGATGGGAGGAGTCACCTACGAGCAGTACTTC. Its protein is CASSYSMGGVTYEQYF.

This chain joins TRBV11-1 and TRBJ2-1; D uncertain. Looked up from germline, CDR1 is SGHAT and CDR2 is FQDESV (reference sequence). Trimming cost V 1 base and J 0 bases, with 7 bases left between them. This CDR3 has 15 residues. Here the CDR3 reads CASSLVAASYNEQFF. DNA for the CDR3: TGTGCCAGCAGCTTAGTTGCAGCCTCCTACAATGAGCAGTTCTTC.

The chain links TRBV7-8 to TRBJ2-7, with 10 bases that match TRBD2. This CDR3 region has 19 residues. The germline V gene has CDR1 SGHVS and CDR2 FQNEAQ. Trimming at V came to 6 bases and at J to 6 bases, leaving 23 bases not matched to a gene. The CDR3 DNA reads TGTGCCAGCAGTCGGGATAGCGGGAGGTCCCCGAGGCCGAGGGGCGAGCAGTACTTC. Its translation: CASSRDSGRSPRPRGEQYF.